This TCR beta chain stems from a study of cytomegalovirus exposure and HLA in healthy donors. Study results and limitations: Association of a missense DCLRE1C variant with TCR beta V- and J-gene trimming was reported in a later analysis. In a later analysis, HLA-associated TCR beta chains were more clonally expanded than equally common others. About 87% or about 30% of the time was how often most TCR beta V segments were productive, according to an earlier analysis.

Amplification used 60 Vbeta primers and 13 Jbeta primers. The data were produced by immunoSEQ multiplex PCR, yet TCRdb's version contains in-frame clones alone and is incomplete. The repertoire holds about 110,000 clones, with about 79% as singletons. A word on this clone: The antigen remains unidentified.

Germline trimming cut 2 bases from V and 4 bases from J; bases unmatched to any gene: 13. Germline V gene lookup returns CDR1 MNHNS and CDR2 SASEGT. This CDR3 has 17 amino acids. Source material: PBMCs. This TCR came from a woman aged 18-30 years in good health and CMV-seropositive. The chain uses TRBV6-1 and TRBJ2-7; TRBD1 aligns across 8 bases. The CDR3 region has the DNA TGTGCCAGCAGTGAATTCTTTGGGACAGGATCCTGGTACGAGCAGTACTTC. Residues: CASSEFFGTGSWYEQYF.